These 8 T cell receptor beta chains were all obtained from the same sample, sequenced in a study of OX40 agonist ivuxolimab in advanced cancers. Assay used: immunoSEQ multiplex PCR; TCRdb lists only in-frame clones, some missing. The table lists 25,000 to 35,000 clones, around 84% of them singletons. The material sequenced was CD4+ or CD8+ T cells sorted from blood, taken in a trial of the OX40 agonist ivuxolimab. Receptor source: an adult with an advanced solid tumor such as melanoma, head and neck, liver or kidney cancer.

This clone occurred once. V gene TRBV7-8 combines with J gene TRBJ1-3; D is uncertain. Per germline, CDR1 SGHVS and CDR2 FQNEAQ. V lost 2 bases to trimming and J lost 4 bases, with 12 bases between them. This CDR3 comprises 15 residues. This CDR3 reads CASSLSARSGNTIYF. DNA of the CDR3: TGTGCCAGCAGCTTATCGGCCCGCTCCGGAAACACCATATATTTT.

This chain links TRBV10-3 with TRBJ2-5; a possible D gene is TRBD1 (5 bases). The better agreement between TRBJ2-7 and the DNA end casts doubt on the J call. Germline loops: CDR1 ENHRY, CDR2 SYGVKD. This CDR3 spans 12 amino acids. CDR3 nucleotides: TGTGCCATCAGTGAGTCGGGGCACGAGCAGTACTTC. Its translation is CAISESGHEQYF.

In regard to this clone: The junction does not match germline at one end; this may be a read error. The J gene is TRBJ1-1, the V gene TRBV7-7; the D is unclear. CDR1 is SSHAT and CDR2 is FNYEAQ in the germline V gene (reference sequence). This CDR3 has 13 amino acids. CDR3 sequence: CASSLKVNTEAFF. DNA for the CDR3: TGTGCTAGCAGCTTAAAAGTGAACACTGAAGCTTTCTTT. The whole variable domain, filled in from reference TRBV7-7 and TRBJ1-1, reads GAGVSQSPRYKVTKRGQDVTLRCDPISSHATLYWYQQALGQGPEFLTYFNYEAQPDKSGLPSDRFSAERPEGSISTLTIQRTEQRDSAMYRCASSLKVNTEAFFGQGTRLTVV.

The J gene is TRBJ2-7, the V gene TRBV29-1; D is ambiguous. CDR3 size: 12 residues. CDR1 SQVTM and CDR2 ANQGSEA come from the germline V gene. V dropped 1 base and J dropped 9 bases, with 13 bases sitting between them. The CDR3 region has the DNA TGCAGCGTTGAAGTTGGCGAACTCGCGCAGTACTTC. This translates into CSVEVGELAQYF.

V and J are TRBV6-1 and TRBJ2-1; D is unclear. CDR3 length: 13 residues. Between the trimmed V and J ends, which lost 5 bases and 7 bases, there was a span of 12 bases. CDR1 and CDR2 from the germline V gene are MNHNS and SASEGT. The CDR3 loop is CASSPFPLNEQFF. The CDR3 DNA is TGTGCCAGCAGTCCCTTCCCCCTTAATGAGCAGTTCTTC.

The chain links TRBV2 to TRBJ2-7; D ambiguous. Germline-derived CDR1 and CDR2 are SNHLY and FYNNEI. Trimming took off 8 bases at V and 0 bases at J, with 11 bases between the two ends. The CDR3 is 13 residues long. Here the CDR3 DNA reads TGTGCCAGCTGGCTTGGCAACTCCTACGAGCAGTACTTC. It codes for CASWLGNSYEQYF.

V and J are TRBV18 and TRBJ2-1, with 7 nucleotides matching TRBD2. CDR1 is KGHSH, CDR2 LQKENI, per germline. CDR3 length: 17 residues. The V gene end was trimmed by 6 bases and the J gene end by 8 bases; junction bases not matched to a gene: 19. The CDR3 region has the DNA TGTGCCAGCTCCGGGGGAGGGCCTATGTCTCCCTCATATGAGCAGTTCTTC. This gives the protein CASSGGGPMSPSYEQFF.

V and J are TRBV5-1 and TRBJ2-7; 12 bases are a match to TRBD2. The ends lost 2 bases at V and 6 bases at J; junction bases unmatched: 12. Per the germline V gene, CDR1 is SGHRS and CDR2 is YFSETQ. The CDR3 sequence is 17 residues long. CDR3 nucleotide sequence: TGCGCCAGCAGCTTATCGGGAGGGCTAGCGGGGGGGCGCGAGCAGTACTTC. It yields the protein CASSLSGGLAGGREQYF.